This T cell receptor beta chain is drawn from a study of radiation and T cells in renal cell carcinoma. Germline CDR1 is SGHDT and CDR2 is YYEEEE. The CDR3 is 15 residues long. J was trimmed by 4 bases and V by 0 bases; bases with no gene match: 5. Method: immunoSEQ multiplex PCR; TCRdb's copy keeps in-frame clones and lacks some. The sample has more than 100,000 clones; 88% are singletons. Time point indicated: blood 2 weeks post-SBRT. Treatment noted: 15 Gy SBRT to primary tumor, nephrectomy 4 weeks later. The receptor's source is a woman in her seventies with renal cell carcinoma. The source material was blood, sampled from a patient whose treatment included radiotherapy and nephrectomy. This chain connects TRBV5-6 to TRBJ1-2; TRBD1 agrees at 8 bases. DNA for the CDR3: TGTGCCAGCAGCTTGGGACCGGGACAGGTCTATGGCTACACCTTC. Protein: CASSLGPGQVYGYTF. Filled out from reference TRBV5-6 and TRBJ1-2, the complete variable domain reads DAGVTQSPTHLIKTRGQQVTLRCSPKSGHDTVSWYQQALGQGPQFIFQYYEEEERQRGNFPDRFSGHQFPNYSSELNVNALLLGDSALYLCASSLGPGQVYGYTFGSGTRLTVV.